The 15 T cell receptor beta chains presented below share a single source sample, sequenced in a study of graft-versus-host responses after intestinal transplantation. Here immunoSEQ multiplex PCR was the method, and the copy in TCRdb shows in-frame clones only, minus some. There are some 16,000 clones in the sample; 88% occur only once, and 5% to 6.5% lies in the top ten. Sequences were derived from PBMCs, sampled around 110 days after intestinal transplant. The source of these receptors is a human patient who received an intestinal transplant, so some T cells may come from the graft donor.

The chain has TRBV2 and TRBJ2-3; TRBD2 matches at 7 bases. This CDR3 has 16 amino acids. V shed 8 bases, J shed 2 bases, and the junction held 13 bases outside the gene matches. Germline values: CDR1 SNHLY, CDR2 FYNNEI. This CDR3 reads CASWRSVGRATDTQYF. CDR3 nucleotides: TGTGCCAGCTGGAGGTCGGTTGGGAGGGCCACAGATACGCAGTATTTT.

This rearrangement joins TRBV7-6 to TRBJ2-2; 7 bases map to TRBD1. Germline assignment: CDR1 SGHVS and CDR2 FNYEAQ. J gave up 6 bases and V 2 bases, and 15 bases lay outside the gene matches. The CDR3 has 18 amino acids. The CDR3, as DNA: TGTGCCAGCAGCTTAAGTGACAGGGCCACTGGGGGTCCCGGGGAGCTGTTTTTT. Translated: CASSLSDRATGGPGELFF.

V usage is TRBV9 and J usage is TRBJ2-1; D remains ambiguous. The V end lost 1 base, the J end lost 6 bases, and 5 bases lay between the germline ends. Germline-derived CDR1 and CDR2 are SGDLS and YYNGEE. The CDR3 totals 12 residues. The CDR3 DNA reads as TGTGCCAGCAGCGTAAACTCCAATGAGCAGTTCTTC. Translating gives CASSVNSNEQFF. The whole variable domain, remainder taken from reference TRBV9 and TRBJ2-1, is DSGVTQTPKHLITATGQRVTLRCSPRSGDLSVYWYQQSLDQGLQFLIQYYNGEERAKGNILERFSAQQFPDLHSELNLSSLELGDSALYFCASSVNSNEQFFGPGTRLTVL.

This chain links TRBV20-1 with TRBJ1-2; D remains unclear. CDR1 DFQATT and CDR2 SNEGSKA come from the germline V gene (reference sequence). The length of the CDR3 is 9 residues. V was clipped by 6 bases and J by 11 bases, with 10 bases between them. The CDR3 protein is CSATFGYTF. Written as DNA, the CDR3 is TGCAGTGCCACTTTTGGGTACACCTTC.

The chain couples TRBV7-9 to TRBJ1-3; no firm D call. This CDR3 is 11 amino acids long. The V and J ends lost 7 bases and 4 bases respectively, with 5 bases between them. Germline values: CDR1 SEHNR, CDR2 FQNEAQ (reference sequence). The DNA of the CDR3 is TGTGCCAGCAAACCAGGAAACACCATATATTTT. It encodes CASKPGNTIYF.

The J gene is TRBJ1-3, the V gene TRBV9; D is perhaps TRBD1 (6 bases). Germline V gene data show CDR1 as SGDLS and CDR2 as YYNGEE. V lost 3 bases to trimming and J lost 2 bases, with 6 bases between them. The CDR3 has 13 amino acids. The CDR3 region has the DNA TGTGCCAGCAGCGCAGGGGCTGGAAACACCATATATTTT. Its protein product is CASSAGAGNTIYF.

The chain couples TRBV4-2 to TRBJ2-3, with 8 bases lining up with TRBD2. With 4 bases clipped from V and 3 bases from J, the junction kept 0 bases outside the gene matches. The CDR3 sequence is 13 residues long. The V gene's germline CDR1 is LGHNA and CDR2 YNFKEQ. The CDR3 spells CASSPSGTDTQYF. The DNA for the CDR3 is TGTGCCAGCAGCCCTAGCGGGACAGATACGCAGTATTTT.

The CDR3 sequence is CASSSGQGAHEQYF. In nucleotides, the CDR3 is TGCGCCAGCAGCTCGGGACAGGGGGCGCACGAGCAGTACTTC. The gene calls are TRBV5-1 and TRBJ2-7; 12 bases agree with TRBD1. Germline CDR1 is SGHRS and CDR2 is YFSETQ. J lost 5 bases, V lost 3 bases, and 3 bases had no gene match. The CDR3 sequence is 14 residues long.

The chain joins TRBV6-1 to TRBJ2-1, with TRBD2 as a possible D gene (6 bases). V was pared by 3 bases and J by 3 bases, with 9 bases between. Germline lookup yields CDR1 MNHNS and CDR2 SASEGT. The CDR3 extends over 14 amino acids. This CDR3 reads CASSEGSGYNEQFF. DNA of the CDR3: TGTGCCAGCAGTGAGGGTAGCGGCTACAATGAGCAGTTCTTC.

This chain connects TRBV27 to TRBJ2-2; no definite D call. Trimming pared 0 bases from V and 1 base from J, leaving 0 bases between. Germline V gene lookup returns CDR1 MNHEY and CDR2 SMNVEV (reference sequence). This CDR3 contains 13 residues. CDR3 sequence reads: CASSLSNTGELFF. CDR3 in DNA: TGTGCCAGCAGTTTATCGAACACCGGGGAGCTGTTTTTT.

Only one count was recorded for this clone. The V and J genes are TRBV14 and TRBJ2-4; 7 bases line up with TRBD1. Per the germline V gene, CDR1 is SGHDN and CDR2 is FVKESK. The CDR3 loop spans 14 amino acids. With 1 base clipped from V and 13 bases from J, the junction kept 10 bases outside the gene matches. The CDR3 loop reads CASSQVPYGTDQYF. CDR3 coding DNA: TGTGCCAGCAGCCAAGTTCCCTACGGGACAGACCAGTACTTC. Variable domain in full (rest from reference TRBV14 and TRBJ2-4): EAGVTQFPSHSVIEKGQTVTLRCDPISGHDNLYWYRRVMGKEIKFLLHFVKESKQDESGMPNNRFLAERTGGTYSTLKVQPAELEDSGVYFCASSQVPYGTDQYFGAGTRLSVL.

This clone was counted between two and nine times. The CDR3 coding sequence is TGCGCCAGCAGCCAAAGACTAGCGGGAGGGGTAGCTCCCTACAATGAGCAGTTCTTC. The encoded protein is CASSQRLAGGVAPYNEQFF. The chain is built from TRBV4-3 and TRBJ2-1; 14 bases match TRBD2. This CDR3 spans 19 amino acids. CDR1 and CDR2 from the germline V gene are LGHNA and YSLEER. V shed 2 bases, J shed 2 bases, and the junction held 8 bases outside the gene matches.

This clone was detected once. V usage is TRBV18 and J usage is TRBJ2-1; D ambiguous. The germline V and J ends were trimmed by 8 bases and 3 bases, with 17 bases remaining between them. This CDR3 has 15 amino acids. The germline V gene encodes CDR1 KGHSH and CDR2 LQKENI. The CDR3 protein is CASGRGQTLYNEQFF. CDR3 bases: TGTGCCAGCGGCCGTGGGCAGACGCTCTACAATGAGCAGTTCTTC.

The rearrangement uses TRBV6-6 and TRBJ1-4; D not resolved. Germline V CDR1 and CDR2: MNHNY, SVGAGI (reference sequence). The CDR3 totals 14 residues. Between the trimmed V and J ends, which lost 5 bases and 7 bases, there was a span of 14 bases. The CDR3 reads CASSIPDGLEKLFF. The CDR3 DNA is TGTGCCAGCAGTATACCGGACGGTCTTGAAAAACTGTTTTTT.

The gene calls are TRBV6-1 and TRBJ1-2, with 8 bases identical to TRBD1. The J segment lost 8 bases and the V segment lost 3 bases, leaving 8 bases of the junction unmatched. The CDR3 has 14 amino acids. Germline CDR1 is MNHNS and CDR2 is SASEGT. CDR3 loop: CASSESQGARGYTF. In DNA form, the CDR3 reads TGTGCCAGCAGTGAGTCCCAGGGGGCGCGGGGCTACACCTTC.